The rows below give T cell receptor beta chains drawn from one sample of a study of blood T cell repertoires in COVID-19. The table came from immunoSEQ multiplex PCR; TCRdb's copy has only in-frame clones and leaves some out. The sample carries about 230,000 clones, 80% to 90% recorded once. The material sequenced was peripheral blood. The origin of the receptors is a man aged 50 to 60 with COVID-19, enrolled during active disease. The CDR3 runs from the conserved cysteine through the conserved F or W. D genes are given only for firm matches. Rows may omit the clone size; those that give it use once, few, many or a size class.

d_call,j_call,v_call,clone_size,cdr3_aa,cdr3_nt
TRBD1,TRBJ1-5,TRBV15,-,CATSTRTGADQPQHF,TGTGCCACCAGTACTCGGACAGGGGCCGATCAGCCCCAGCATTTT
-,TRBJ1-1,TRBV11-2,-,CASRTRIGASNTEAFF,TGTGCCAGCAGAACCCGGATAGGGGCTTCGAACACTGAAGCTTTCTTT
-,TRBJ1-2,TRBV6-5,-,CAGSYSTGAPNYGYTF,TGTGCCGGCAGTTACTCGACGGGTGCTCCTAACTATGGCTACACCTTC
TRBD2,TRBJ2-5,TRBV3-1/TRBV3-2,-,CASPNPRTSGSILETQYF,TGTGCCAGCCCTAATCCAAGAACTAGCGGGAGTATCTTGGAGACCCAGTACTTC
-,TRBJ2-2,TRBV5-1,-,CASSLRGTYTGELFF,TGCGCCAGCAGCTTGAGGGGCACCTACACCGGGGAGCTGTTTTTT
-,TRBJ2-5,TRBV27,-,CASRPRDTSHRETQYF,TGTGCCAGCAGACCCCGGGACACCAGTCACCGGGAGACCCAGTACTTC
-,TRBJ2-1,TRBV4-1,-,CASSQDRVSDNLYNEQFF,TGCGCCAGCAGCCAAGATCGAGTTAGCGACAACCTTTACAATGAGCAGTTCTTC
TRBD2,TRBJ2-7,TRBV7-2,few,CASSPDTSGGSQYF,TGTGCCAGCAGCCCGGATACTAGCGGGGGCTCTCAGTACTTC
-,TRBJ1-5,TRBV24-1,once,CATSGPISNQPQHF,TGTGCCACCAGTGGGCCGATTAGCAATCAGCCCCAGCATTTT
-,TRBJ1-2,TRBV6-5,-,CASLYSRGYGYTF,TGTGCCAGCCTCTATAGTCGGGGCTATGGCTACACCTTC
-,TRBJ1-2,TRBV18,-,CASSSDLGQGGFSF,TGTGCCAGCTCGTCCGATTTAGGGCAGGGAGGCTTCTCCTTC
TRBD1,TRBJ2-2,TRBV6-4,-,CASSPGQGFTGELFF,TGTGCCAGCAGCCCGGGACAGGGTTTCACCGGGGAGCTGTTTTTT
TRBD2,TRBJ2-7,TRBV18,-,CASSPRQAGGNYEQYF,TGTGCCAGCTCACCACGACAAGCGGGGGGAAACTACGAGCAGTACTTC
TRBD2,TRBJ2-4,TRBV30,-,CAWTNRLAGVEMAKNIQYF,TGTGCCTGGACCAATCGACTAGCGGGAGTCGAAATGGCCAAAAACATTCAGTACTTC
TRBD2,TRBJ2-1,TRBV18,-,CASSPIASSGRTGAEQFF,TGTGCCAGCTCACCAATCGCTTCTAGCGGGAGGACTGGAGCTGAGCAGTTCTTC
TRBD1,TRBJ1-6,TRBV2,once,CASSGQGSSYNSPLHF,TGTGCCAGCAGTGGACAGGGAAGCTCCTATAATTCACCCCTCCACTTT
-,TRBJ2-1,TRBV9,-,CASSVRILPGNEQFF,TGTGCCAGCAGCGTACGAATCCTTCCCGGCAATGAGCAGTTCTTC
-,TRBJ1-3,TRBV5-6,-,CASSSDRNSGNTIYF,TGTGCCAGCAGCTCTGACAGAAACTCTGGAAACACCATATATTTT
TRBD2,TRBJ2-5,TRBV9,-,CASSVVGGETQYF,TGTGCCAGCAGCGTAGTCGGGGGGGAGACCCAGTACTTC
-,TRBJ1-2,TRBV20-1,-,CSASRQANYGYTF,TGCAGTGCTAGTAGACAGGCAAACTATGGCTACACCTTC
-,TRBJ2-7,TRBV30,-,CAWKVSQSEQYF,TGTGCCTGGAAAGTTTCCCAGTCCGAGCAGTACTTC
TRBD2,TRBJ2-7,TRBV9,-,CASSEGIAGGSNSYEQYF,TGTGCCAGCAGCGAGGGGATAGCGGGAGGATCTAACTCCTACGAGCAGTACTTC
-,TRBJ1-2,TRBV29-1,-,CSVESTNYGYTF,TGCAGCGTTGAGAGCACTAACTATGGCTACACCTTC
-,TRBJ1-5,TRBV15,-,CATSRDRGSGQPQHF,TGTGCCACCAGCAGAGATCGTGGTTCCGGTCAGCCCCAGCATTTT
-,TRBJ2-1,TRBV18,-,CASSPLQDNEQFF,TGTGCCAGCTCACCACTACAGGACAATGAGCAGTTCTTC
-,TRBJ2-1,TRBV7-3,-,CASSRQPGTTDNEQFF,TGTGCCAGCAGCCGACAACCCGGGACAACAGACAATGAGCAGTTCTTC
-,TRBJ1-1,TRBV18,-,CASSPGKVNTEAFF,TGTGCCAGCTCCCCGGGGAAAGTGAACACTGAAGCTTTCTTT
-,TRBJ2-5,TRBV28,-,CASSPPRGGQETQYF,TGTGCCAGCAGTCCCCCGAGAGGTGGACAAGAGACCCAGTACTTC
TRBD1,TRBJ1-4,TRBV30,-,CAWSTGTGDEKLFF,TGTGCCTGGAGTACCGGGACAGGGGATGAAAAACTGTTTTTT
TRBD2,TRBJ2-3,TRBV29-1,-,CSVDTSGPDTQYF,TGCAGCGTTGATACTAGCGGGCCAGATACGCAGTATTTT
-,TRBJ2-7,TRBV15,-,CATSRVPSAGEQYF,TGTGCCACCAGCAGAGTGCCCTCCGCGGGAGAGCAGTACTTC
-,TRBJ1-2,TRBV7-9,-,CASSFQGQYGYTF,TGTGCCAGCAGCTTTCAGGGTCAATATGGCTACACCTTC
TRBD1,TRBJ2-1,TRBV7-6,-,CASSYGTASSYNEQFF,TGTGCCAGCAGCTACGGGACAGCCAGCTCCTACAATGAGCAGTTCTTC
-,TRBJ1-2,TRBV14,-,CASSQVRRSGYTF,TGTGCCAGCAGCCAAGTTCGTCGAAGCGGCTACACCTTC
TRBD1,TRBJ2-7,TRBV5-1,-,CASSSGQGKYEQYF,TGCGCCAGCAGCTCGGGACAGGGGAAGTACGAGCAGTACTTC
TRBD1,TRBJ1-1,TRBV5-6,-,CASSLLRDRSMNTEAFF,TGTGCCAGCAGCTTGTTGCGGGACAGAAGCATGAACACTGAAGCTTTCTTT
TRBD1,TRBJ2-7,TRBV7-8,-,CASTGQGTYEQYF,TGTGCCAGCACGGGACAGGGGACGTACGAGCAGTACTTC
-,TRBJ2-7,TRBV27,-,CASSLSGPYEQYF,TGTGCCAGCAGTTTAAGCGGACCCTACGAGCAGTACTTC
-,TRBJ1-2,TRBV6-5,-,CASSYSSGSGNYGYTF,TGTGCCAGCAGTTACTCGAGTGGATCAGGGAACTATGGCTACACCTTC
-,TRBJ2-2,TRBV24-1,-,CATSDSRKGEGGELFF,TGTGCCACCAGTGATTCAAGGAAAGGGGAAGGCGGGGAGCTGTTTTTT
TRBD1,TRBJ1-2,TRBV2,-,CASSEEVSGGYGYTF,TGTGCCAGCAGTGAAGAAGTATCAGGGGGCTATGGCTACACCTTC
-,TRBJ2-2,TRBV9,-,CASSVVTGELFF,TGTGCCAGCAGCGTAGTAACCGGGGAGCTGTTTTTT
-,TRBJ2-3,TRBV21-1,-,CASSKGCGTPTDTQYF,TGTGCCAGCAGCAAGGGGTGTGGGACACCCACAGATACGCAGTATTTT
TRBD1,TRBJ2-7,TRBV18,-,CASSPPTGQTYEQYF,TGTGCCAGCTCACCGCCGACAGGGCAAACCTACGAGCAGTACTTC
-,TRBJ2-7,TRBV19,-,CASSPGSSNYEQYF,TGTGCCAGTAGTCCTGGGAGCTCTAACTACGAGCAGTACTTC
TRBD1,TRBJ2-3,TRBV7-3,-,CASSRTGATDTQYF,TGTGCCAGCAGCCGGACAGGGGCTACAGATACGCAGTATTTT